This T cell receptor beta chain stems from a study of response to subunit inactivated influenza vaccine. Study conclusions and caveats: Authors suggested each seasonal flu vaccination may recruit only limited numbers of new T cells.

TCRdb independently ran MiXCR on the RT-PCR reads; one entry per CDR3 protein. The sample lists about 500,000 distinct CDR3 sequences, 15% to 20% occurring once. Concerning this clonotype: What it binds is not known.

Trimming took 2 bases from V and 1 from J, leaving 11 bases between them. The CDR3 spans 15 residues. Per germline, CDR1 SEHNR and CDR2 FQNEAQ (reference sequence). The chain has TRBV7-9 and TRBJ1-1; D call uncertain. The sequencing used CD4+ T cells sorted from PBMCs, collected about 23 months after vaccination. The clonotype originates from a man aged 50-75 years who received an inactivated influenza vaccine. The CDR3 DNA follows: TGTGCCAGCAGCTTACTTACGGGTTGGAACACTGAAGCTTTCTTT. Translated: CASSLLTGWNTEAFF.